Listed here are 18 T cell receptor beta chains from one sample, sequenced in a study of patients and donors after allogeneic stem cell transplantation. From the RT-PCR reads, TCRdb called clonotypes with MiXCR, one entry per CDR3 protein. The data hold about 230,000 distinct CDR3 sequences, with roughly 13% observed a single time. Sequenced: blood, either unsorted or a sorted T cell fraction (not recorded which). All receptors come from a human donor who was either an allogeneic HSCT recipient or a stem cell or donor lymphocyte infusion donor (not recorded which). It is not recorded whose cells these are; they may come from a transplant donor.

Many counts were recorded for this clonotype. V gene TRBV7-2 combines with J gene TRBJ2-5; unclear D gene. V lost 0 bases and J lost 4, with 15 bases in between. Per the germline V gene, CDR1 is SGHTA and CDR2 is FQGNSA. The CDR3 contains 16 residues. This chain's CDR3 is CASSLAGGSTGETQYF. The CDR3 nucleotides are TGTGCCAGCAGCTTAGCGGGTGGGTCAACCGGAGAGACCCAGTACTTC.

There are many counts of this clonotype. The chain links TRBV20-1 to TRBJ2-5; a weak D match, TRBD1 (6 bases). Germline lookup yields CDR1 DFQATT and CDR2 SNEGSKA (reference sequence). Deletions cut 7 bases from V and 5 bases from J, with 14 bases between. The CDR3 is 12 amino acids. In DNA, the CDR3 is TGCAGTGTTGACGATAGGGGGGAGACCCAGTACTTC. As protein: CSVDDRGETQYF.

The sample holds a few counts of this clonotype. V is TRBV6-1 and J is TRBJ2-7; unclear D gene. Per germline, CDR1 MNHNS and CDR2 SASEGT. V gave up 8 bases and J gave up 2 bases, with 16 bases separating them. CDR3 size: 14 residues. CDR3 in amino acids: CASQPQVLTYEQYF. In nucleotides, the CDR3 is TGTGCCAGCCAACCCCAGGTCCTTACCTACGAGCAGTACTTC.

This clonotype was observed many times. The chain is built from TRBV24-1 and TRBJ2-7; 11 positions agree with TRBD1. The CDR3 sequence is 15 residues long. Germline V gene lookup returns CDR1 KGHDR and CDR2 SFDVKD. V shed 4 bases, J shed 3 bases, and the junction held 4 bases outside the gene matches. This CDR3 reads CATSDRTGGFYEQYF. Here the CDR3 DNA reads TGTGCCACCAGTGACCGGACAGGGGGCTTCTACGAGCAGTACTTC.

The chain couples TRBV28 to TRBJ2-7, with 8 nucleotides matching TRBD2. The CDR3 covers 16 residues. The germline gives CDR1 MDHEN, CDR2 SYDVKM. V dropped 6 bases and J dropped 4; count of bases not matched to a gene: 14. In DNA, the CDR3 is TGTGCCAGCAGCTCAGGAGGTCTGGCGGGAGGATACGAGCAGTACTTC. Translation: CASSSGGLAGGYEQYF.

This clonotype has a handful of counts. This rearrangement joins TRBV14 to TRBJ1-2, with 9 bases identical to TRBD1. CDR3 length: 17 amino acids. V dropped 4 bases and J dropped 0; count of bases not matched to a gene: 9. Germline V CDR1 and CDR2: SGHDN, FVKESK. The CDR3 coding sequence is TGTGCCAGCAGCCCGAGGACAGGGGTCTATCCTAACTATGGCTACACCTTC. This encodes CASSPRTGVYPNYGYTF.

The chain is built from TRBV5-6 and TRBJ1-5; a weak D match, TRBD1 (6 bases). Trimming cost V 0 bases and J 2 bases, with 12 bases left between them. Germline-derived CDR1 and CDR2 are SGHDT and YYEEEE. This CDR3 has 16 residues. The CDR3 sequence: CASSLAGAGGNQPQHF. DNA of the CDR3: TGTGCCAGCAGCTTGGCGGGGGCAGGCGGCAATCAGCCCCAGCATTTT.

In this sample, this clonotype is medium-sized (0.01 to 0.1%). This rearrangement joins TRBV20-1 to TRBJ2-1; 12 bases fit TRBD2. The CDR3 runs to 13 residues. After removal of 3 bases from V and 16 bases from J, the junction contained 10 bases not matched to a gene. CDR1 is DFQATT, CDR2 SNEGSKA, per germline (reference sequence). CDR3 DNA sequence: TGCAGTGCTAGCCTAGCGGGAGGGGTTGGAAATTTCTTC. It translates to CSASLAGGVGNFF.

The chain has TRBV19 and TRBJ1-5; weak D call: TRBD1 (6 bases). CDR3 length: 19 amino acids. Germline V gives CDR1 LNHDA, CDR2 SQIVND (reference sequence). V was trimmed by 3 bases and J by 5 bases, leaving 26 bases between them. The CDR3 DNA reads as TGTGCCAGTAGTATTGGAAGGGGAGGGGATTCAGGGGTCGATCAGCCCCAGCATTTT. Translating gives CASSIGRGGDSGVDQPQHF.

V usage is TRBV29-1 and J usage is TRBJ2-1; D is possibly TRBD2 (5 bases). V was clipped by 4 bases and J by 6 bases, with 16 bases between them. The CDR3 runs 14 residues. Germline V CDR1 and CDR2: SQVTM, ANQGSEA. The CDR3 sequence is CSVGERFWGNEQFF. CDR3 DNA: TGCAGCGTTGGGGAGCGGTTTTGGGGCAATGAGCAGTTCTTC.

The chain combines TRBV15 with TRBJ2-3; D is perhaps TRBD2 (7 bases). V shed 3 bases and J shed 4 bases, with 11 bases lying between them. The CDR3 contains 14 residues. The V gene's germline CDR1 is LNHNV and CDR2 YYDKDF (reference sequence). The CDR3 DNA reads TGTGCCACCAGCAGCGGGGGGCCCGCAGATACGCAGTATTTT. It yields the protein CATSSGGPADTQYF. Variable domain in full (rest from reference TRBV15 and TRBJ2-3): DAMVIQNPRYQVTQFGKPVTLSCSQTLNHNVMYWYQQKSSQAPKLLFHYYDKDFNNEADTPDNFQSRRPNTSFCFLDIRSPGLGDTAMYLCATSSGGPADTQYFGPGTRLTVL.

This clonotype has just a few counts. CDR3 region: CASSLVSSVYNEQFF. DNA of the CDR3: TGTGCCAGCAGCTTGGTGTCGTCGGTCTACAATGAGCAGTTCTTC. V is TRBV5-6 and J is TRBJ2-1; D remains unclear. There are 15 residues in the CDR3. Germline assignment: CDR1 SGHDT and CDR2 YYEEEE. V lost 0 bases and J 3 bases, leaving 10 bases between the germline ends.

This clonotype was detected ten times or more. The CDR3 sequence is CASSPRREGNNEQFF. DNA for the CDR3: TGTGCCAGCAGCCCAAGGAGGGAGGGGAACAATGAGCAGTTCTTC. The gene calls are TRBV11-3 and TRBJ2-1, with TRBD2 matching over 7 bases. The germline gives CDR1 SGHNT, CDR2 YENEEA. The J segment lost 5 bases and the V segment lost 5 bases, leaving 9 bases of the junction unmatched. This CDR3 region has 15 residues. The variable domain in full, with the rest retrieved from reference TRBV11-3 and TRBJ2-1, is EAGVVQSPRYKIIEKKQPVAFWCNPISGHNTLYWYLQNLGQGPELLIRYENEEAVDDSQLPKDRFSAERLKGVDSTLKIQPAELGDSAVYLCASSPRREGNNEQFFGPGTRLTVL.

This chain links TRBV5-6 with TRBJ1-4; no clear D gene. Trimming took off 7 bases at V and 5 bases at J, with 12 bases between the two ends. The CDR3 consists of 13 residues. The V gene's germline CDR1 is SGHDT and CDR2 YYEEEE. CDR3 protein: CASALAPNEKLFF. Here the CDR3 DNA reads TGTGCCAGCGCCCTGGCCCCAAATGAAAAACTGTTTTTT.

This clonotype was seen at least ten times. The chain recombines TRBV18 with TRBJ2-7; D not certain. Trimming pared 6 bases from V and 0 bases from J, leaving 15 bases between. Germline CDR1 and CDR2: KGHSH and LQKENI. This CDR3 contains 15 residues. CDR3 region: CASSPVDIHSYEQYF. The CDR3 DNA reads as TGTGCCAGCTCCCCTGTCGACATTCACTCCTACGAGCAGTACTTC.

This clonotype was recorded a few times. The chain couples TRBV27 to TRBJ1-2; 11 nucleotides agree with TRBD1. The CDR3 has 16 amino acids. With 9 bases clipped from V and 5 bases from J, the junction kept 14 bases outside the gene matches. Germline CDR1 and CDR2: MNHEY and SMNVEV (reference sequence). The CDR3 DNA is TGTGCCAGGCCCCTCCTGGGACAGGGGGTCGATTATGGCTACACCTTC. Encoded protein: CARPLLGQGVDYGYTF.

This rearrangement joins TRBV3-1 to TRBJ2-2, with D possibly TRBD2 on 6 matching bases. V gave up 4 bases and J gave up 3 bases, with 9 bases separating them. Germline V gene lookup returns CDR1 LGHDT and CDR2 YNNKEL (reference sequence). The length of the CDR3 is 14 residues. The DNA of the CDR3 is TGTGCCAGCAGCCGGGACTTCTACACCGGGGAGCTGTTTTTT. Its protein product is CASSRDFYTGELFF. Looking up the rest from reference TRBV3-1 and TRBJ2-2 gives the full variable domain: DTAVSQTPKYLVTQMGNDKSIKCEQNLGHDTMYWYKQDSKKFLKIMFSYNNKELIINETVPNRFSPKSPDKAHLNLHINSLELGDSAVYFCASSRDFYTGELFFGEGSRLTVL.

V gene TRBV4-2 combines with J gene TRBJ2-3; 10 nucleotides align to TRBD2. V shed 1 base, J shed 8 bases, and the junction held 12 bases outside the gene matches. The CDR3 sequence is 17 residues long. CDR1 and CDR2 from the germline V gene are LGHNA and YNFKEQ. The chain's CDR3 is CASSQAAKTSGTSTQYF. The CDR3 nucleotides read TGTGCCAGCAGCCAAGCGGCTAAAACTAGCGGGACGTCTACGCAGTATTTT.